Listed here are 32 T cell receptor beta chains from one sample, sequenced in a study of post-analysis software for immune sequencing data. Study results and limitations: The study found TRBV5-6, TRBV5-1 and TRBV20-1 among 4 or 5 TRBV segments more frequent in patients than controls.

The antigens these receptors bind are not known. Sequencing libraries made from TCR beta cDNA carried unique molecular identifiers. Each CDR3 protein is one row after TCRdb ran MiXCR on the PCR reads. The sample has about 170,000 distinct CDR3 sequences; 30% are singletons. The sequencing input was blood. These receptor sequences come from a girl aged 10 to 17 with multiple sclerosis.

Regarding this clonotype: A read error is possible here, since a much larger clone lies one base away. V and J are TRBV29-1 and TRBJ2-5; 8 nucleotides line up with TRBD2. The CDR3 is 14 amino acids. From germline, CDR1 is SQVTM and CDR2 ANQGSEA. V shed 1 base and J 11 bases; nucleotides not matched to a gene: 12. Written as DNA, the CDR3 is TGCAGCGTTGAAGGAGCGGGAGCCTTGGGTGAGCAGTACTTC. Encoded protein: CSVEGAGALGEQYF. Using reference TRBV29-1 and TRBJ2-5 for the parts outside the CDR3, the full variable domain is SAVISQKPSRDICQRGTSLTIQCQVDSQVTMMFWYRQQPGQSLTLIATANQGSEATYESGFVIDKFPISRPNLTFSTLTVSNMSPEDSSIYLCSVEGAGALGEQYFGPGTRLLVL.

A remark on this clonotype: Given a much more abundant clone one base away, this may be a read error. The genes are TRBV12-3 or TRBV12-4 and TRBJ1-2; D is unresolved. V gave up 5 bases and J gave up 6 bases, with 16 bases separating them. The CDR3 extends over 14 amino acids. CDR3 sequence: CASSGLWGLDGYTF. The CDR3 nucleotides read TGTGCCAGCAGTGGCCTCTGGGGATTGGATGGCTACACCTTC.

The rearrangement uses TRBV4-1 and TRBJ2-3; the D gene is possibly TRBD2 (5 bases). The CDR3 runs to 12 residues. The V end lost 4 bases, the J end lost 7 bases, and 9 bases lay between the germline ends. Germline V gene lookup returns CDR1 MGHRA and CDR2 YSYEKL. In DNA form, the CDR3 reads TGCGCCAGCAGCCCACTAGGCCATACGCAGTATTTT. It is translated as CASSPLGHTQYF.

Details on this clonotype: A much larger clone differs by one base, so this may be a read error. The chain carries TRBV6-8 and TRBJ2-1, with D maybe TRBD1 (6 bases). The ends were cut back, 5 bases at V and 13 bases at J, with 21 bases in the middle. CDR1 is MNHGY, CDR2 SAAAGT, per germline. CDR3 length: 14 residues. Here the CDR3 DNA reads TGTGCCAGCAGTCCGGGACACCCTCAAGAGACCCAGTTCTTC. Translated: CASSPGHPQETQFF.

This clonotype occurred many times. The chain uses TRBV7-9 and TRBJ1-2, with a possible D match to TRBD1 (5 bases). V lost 6 bases to trimming and J lost 3 bases, with 8 bases between them. The germline V gene encodes CDR1 SEHNR and CDR2 FQNEAQ (reference sequence). The CDR3 loop spans 12 amino acids. The CDR3 DNA reads TGTGCCAGCAGGGAACAGGACTATGGCTACACCTTC. It yields the protein CASREQDYGYTF.

This clonotype showed up many times. This chain connects TRBV29-1 to TRBJ2-7; possibly TRBD1 for D (5 bases). V was clipped by 4 bases and J by 2 bases, with 12 bases between them. Per the germline V gene, CDR1 is SQVTM and CDR2 is ANQGSEA. This CDR3 contains 13 residues. The CDR3 is CSVAIQEPYEQYF. CDR3 nucleotide sequence: TGCAGCGTTGCCATACAGGAACCCTACGAGCAGTACTTC.

The V gene is TRBV28, the J gene TRBJ1-6; the D gene is possibly TRBD1 (6 bases). There are 13 residues in the CDR3. Germline assignment: CDR1 MDHEN and CDR2 SYDVKM. V was clipped by 9 bases and J by 10 bases, with 16 bases between them. The CDR3 bases are TGTGCCAGTCGCCCAGGGGTTCGGTCACCCCTCCACTTT. Its translation: CASRPGVRSPLHF. Supplemented by reference TRBV28 and TRBJ1-6, the full variable domain reads DVKVTQSSRYLVKRTGEKVFLECVQDMDHENMFWYRQDPGLGLRLIYFSYDVKMKEKGDIPEGYSVSREKKERFSLILESASTNQTSMYLCASRPGVRSPLHFGNGTRLTVT.

As regards this clonotype: Possible read error: a much larger clone is one base away. The genes are TRBV12-3 or TRBV12-4 and TRBJ1-1; D call uncertain. V was shortened by 6 bases and J by 1 base, with 9 bases between the two germline ends. CDR3 size: 13 residues. The CDR3 coding sequence is TGTGCCAGCAGAATAGTCACGAACACTGAAGCTTTCTTT. Its translation is CASRIVTNTEAFF.

The chain carries TRBV6-5 and TRBJ2-7, with 8 bases identical to TRBD2. CDR1 MNHEY and CDR2 SVGAGI come from the germline V gene. The V segment lost 6 bases and the J segment 2 bases; nucleotides outside the gene matches: 12. CDR3 length: 16 amino acids. CDR3 sequence reads: CASSPSGGSATYEQYF. As DNA, the CDR3 is TGTGCCAGCAGCCCCTCGGGGGGGAGTGCAACCTACGAGCAGTACTTC.

Points on this clonotype: A junction boundary mismatches the germline segment, possibly from a read error. The chain recombines TRBV20-1 with TRBJ2-2, with D perhaps TRBD1 or TRBD2 (5 bases each). The CDR3 spans 13 residues. The germline V gene has CDR1 DFQATT and CDR2 SNEGSKA (reference sequence). As DNA, the CDR3 is TGCAGTGCTAGCGGGACGAACACCGGGAAGCTGTTTTTT. This gives the protein CSASGTNTGKLFF.

This clonotype was seen more than once but under ten times. The chain is built from TRBV28 and TRBJ2-5, with 7 bases aligning to TRBD1. The J call may not be correct, given that the DNA end is closer to TRBJ2-7. Germline V gene sequence: CDR1 MDHEN, CDR2 SYDVKM. This CDR3 is 14 amino acids long. CDR3 bases: TGTGCCAGCAGTTCTCTGAGGGGGCACTGCGAGCAGTACTTC. Residues: CASSSLRGHCEQYF.

J is TRBJ2-7 and V is TRBV27; no firm D call. The CDR3 has 13 residues. CDR1 and CDR2 (germline): MNHEY, SMNVEV (reference sequence). Trimming shortened V by 1 base and J by 3 bases, and 7 bases separated the two germline ends. The CDR3 is CASSLYLGYEQYF. CDR3 in DNA: TGTGCCAGCAGTTTATATCTGGGCTACGAGCAGTACTTC.

There are a few counts of this clonotype. This chain's CDR3 is CSVSLAGTRQYF. CDR3 nucleotides: TGCAGCGTTTCTCTAGCGGGAACTAGGCAGTACTTC. V gene TRBV29-1 combines with J gene TRBJ2-5; 9 bases are a match to TRBD2. Trimming took 5 bases from V and 11 from J; bases not matched to a gene: 9. This CDR3 region has 12 residues. CDR1 and CDR2 from the germline V gene are SQVTM and ANQGSEA.

The chain recombines TRBV19 with TRBJ1-2, with D hard to call. The germline CDR1 and CDR2 sequences are LNHDA and SQIVND (reference sequence). The CDR3 extends over 13 amino acids. Trimming shortened V by 8 bases and J by 6 bases, and 16 bases separated the two germline ends. This chain's CDR3 is CASGSQLRDGYTF. The CDR3 DNA follows: TGTGCCAGTGGTTCCCAGCTACGGGATGGCTACACCTTC.

In its sample, this clonotype was seen many times. The chain recombines TRBV4-1 with TRBJ2-5; 10 bases fit TRBD2. This CDR3 has 17 amino acids. Germline V lookup: CDR1 MGHRA, CDR2 YSYEKL. J lost 5 bases, V lost 2 bases, and 11 bases had no gene match. The CDR3 DNA is TGCGCCAGCAGCCAACTCTTAGCGGGAGGCCGGCGGGAGACCCAGTACTTC. Translated: CASSQLLAGGRRETQYF.

The V call is TRBV29-1, the J call TRBJ2-1, with D possibly matching TRBD1 (6 bases). The CDR3 is 14 amino acids. Per the germline V gene, CDR1 is SQVTM and CDR2 is ANQGSEA. Trimming removed 7 bases from V and 2 bases from J, with 15 bases in between. This chain's CDR3 is CSGATGPTYNEQFF. In DNA, the CDR3 is TGCAGCGGGGCGACAGGCCCTACCTACAATGAGCAGTTCTTC.

Worth noting for this clonotype: This could be a read error, since a much larger clone is one nucleotide away. This chain connects TRBV7-6 to TRBJ2-1, with D perhaps TRBD1 or TRBD2 (7 bases each). The V gene's germline CDR1 is SGHVS and CDR2 FNYEAQ. V was clipped by 2 bases and J by 9 bases, with 23 bases between them. The CDR3 is 17 residues long. The CDR3 DNA is TGTGCCAGCAGCTTATATTCCCCGGTGCAGGGGGGGGGTGAGCAGTTCTTC. Protein product: CASSLYSPVQGGGEQFF.

This clonotype was observed a handful of times. A read error is possible here, since a much larger clone lies one base away. V gene TRBV29-1 combines with J gene TRBJ2-5; weak D call: TRBD2 (5 bases). This CDR3 region has 15 residues. V lost 0 bases and J lost 11, with 22 bases in between. CDR1 and CDR2 (germline): SQVTM, ANQGSEA. CDR3 in amino acids: CSVEEWASRYNEQYF. CDR3 DNA: TGCAGCGTTGAAGAGTGGGCTAGCAGATACAATGAGCAGTACTTC.

This clonotype was detected a few times. The chain is built from TRBV7-8 and TRBJ2-7, with 8 bases that match TRBD1. Trimming removed 2 bases from V and 3 bases from J; junction bases left unmatched: 3. Germline values: CDR1 SGHVS, CDR2 FQNEAQ. The CDR3 runs to 14 residues. The CDR3 sequence is CASSLSGGYYEQYF. The CDR3 bases are TGTGCCAGCAGCTTATCAGGGGGCTACTACGAGCAGTACTTC.

The chain combines TRBV5-5 with TRBJ2-2, with D hard to call. Germline loops: CDR1 SGHKS, CDR2 YYEKEE (reference sequence). The length of the CDR3 is 15 residues. Trimming removed 8 bases at V and 4 bases at J, with 18 bases between. CDR3 residues: CASSLRDFPTGELFF. In DNA, the CDR3 is TGTGCCAGTTCATTACGCGACTTTCCCACCGGGGAGCTGTTTTTT.

This sequence joins TRBV7-9 and TRBJ2-7; D gene unclear. Trimming shortened V by 5 bases and J by 3 bases, and 8 bases separated the two germline ends. The germline gives CDR1 SEHNR, CDR2 FQNEAQ (reference sequence). The CDR3 spans 12 residues. The CDR3 region is CASSPHGYEQYF. The CDR3 nucleotides are TGTGCCAGCAGCCCCCACGGCTACGAGCAGTACTTC.

Many counts were recorded for this clonotype. The V gene is TRBV10-1, the J gene TRBJ2-7; no definite D call. V was pared by 0 bases and J by 7 bases, with 10 bases between. Per the germline V gene, CDR1 is WNHNN and CDR2 is SYGVQD (reference sequence). The CDR3 contains 13 residues. The CDR3 DNA reads as TGCGCCAGCAGTGAGTCCCACGTCGGGGAGCAGTACTTC. Its translation: CASSESHVGEQYF.

Of note for this clonotype: This may be a read error, as it is one base from a much larger clone. This chain uses TRBV27 with TRBJ2-1; D gene ambiguous. Trimming pared 2 bases from V and 5 bases from J, leaving 10 bases between. The germline gives CDR1 MNHEY, CDR2 SMNVEV (reference sequence). This CDR3 comprises 14 residues. In nucleotides, the CDR3 is TGTGCCAGCAGTTTAAATTACAGCGACAATGAGCAGTTCTTC. Translated, it gives CASSLNYSDNEQFF.

The chain combines TRBV28 with TRBJ1-1; D gene uncertain. CDR3 length: 11 residues. V shed 10 bases and J shed 5 bases, with 11 bases lying between them. CDR1 and CDR2 (germline): MDHEN, SYDVKM. The CDR3 DNA sequence: TGTGCCACCAGGCCGGGGACTGAAGCTTTCTTT. It specifies CATRPGTEAFF.

The rearrangement uses TRBV7-2 and TRBJ1-5; possibly TRBD1 for D (6 bases). V lost 1 base and J lost 4, with 14 bases in between. The CDR3 is 16 amino acids. Germline loops: CDR1 SGHTA, CDR2 FQGNSA. The CDR3 sequence is CASSLVWGAGNQPQHF. The DNA of the CDR3 is TGTGCCAGCAGCTTAGTATGGGGGGCGGGAAATCAGCCCCAGCATTTT. Full variable domain (rest looked up from reference TRBV7-2 and TRBJ1-5): GAGVSQSPSNKVTEKGKDVELRCDPISGHTALYWYRQSLGQGLEFLIYFQGNSAPDKSGLPSDRFSAERTGGSVSTLTIQRTQQEDSAVYLCASSLVWGAGNQPQHFGDGTRLSIL.

The V gene is TRBV20-1, the J gene TRBJ2-7; D is possibly TRBD2 (6 bases). The CDR3 is made up of 15 amino acids. Germline V lookup: CDR1 DFQATT, CDR2 SNEGSKA (reference sequence). V was trimmed by 6 bases and J by 5 bases, leaving 23 bases between them. CDR3 nucleotides: TGCAGTGCCATACAGCAGCGGAGGGGCCGGGACGAGCAGTACTTC. Amino acids: CSAIQQRRGRDEQYF.

This clonotype has more than one count but fewer than ten. The chain carries TRBV11-2 and TRBJ2-5, with D perhaps matching TRBD1 (6 bases). This CDR3 contains 14 residues. The V and J ends lost 5 bases and 3 bases respectively, with 13 bases between them. The germline CDR1 and CDR2 sequences are SGHAT and FQNNGV. CDR3 sequence (DNA): TGTGCCAGCAGCAATTACAGGGTAAAAGAGACCCAGTACTTC. The encoded protein is CASSNYRVKETQYF.

This clonotype was seen many times. This chain links TRBV12-3 or TRBV12-4 with TRBJ2-1; D is undetermined. The CDR3 consists of 14 residues. V was shortened by 3 bases and J by 5 bases, with 11 bases between the two germline ends. This CDR3 is CASSFAFPHNEQFF. In nucleotides, the CDR3 is TGTGCCAGCAGTTTCGCTTTCCCCCACAATGAGCAGTTCTTC.

The chain links TRBV30 to TRBJ1-6; D might be TRBD1 (5 bases). Germline V gene data show CDR1 as GTSNPN and CDR2 as SVGIG (reference sequence). V lost 3 bases and J lost 13, with 13 bases in between. The CDR3 contains 12 residues. CDR3 DNA sequence: TGTGCCTGGAGGGGGCTCGAACCCCCCCTCCACTTT. This codes for CAWRGLEPPLHF.

This clonotype was seen ten or more times. V gene TRBV20-1 combines with J gene TRBJ1-2, with D uncertain. Trimming removed 5 bases from V and 7 bases from J, with 26 bases in between. The CDR3 sequence is 16 residues long. Germline V lookup: CDR1 DFQATT, CDR2 SNEGSKA (reference sequence). CDR3 protein: CSASTPLEVAEGGYTF. CDR3 nucleotides: TGCAGTGCTTCCACTCCCCTAGAGGTGGCTGAGGGTGGCTACACCTTC.

Only a few counts were recorded for this clonotype. This sequence joins TRBV7-9 and TRBJ1-4; D is possibly TRBD1 (5 bases). Trimming took 1 base from V and 8 from J, leaving 14 bases between them. The germline gives CDR1 SEHNR, CDR2 FQNEAQ (reference sequence). This CDR3 has 15 residues. CDR3 region: CASSLVGREEEKLFF. CDR3 DNA sequence: TGTGCCAGCAGCTTAGTAGGCAGGGAAGAAGAAAAACTGTTTTTT. Using reference TRBV7-9 and TRBJ1-4 for the parts outside the CDR3, the full variable domain is DTGVSQNPRHKITKRGQNVTFRCDPISEHNRLYWYRQTLGQGPEFLTYFQNEAQLEKSRLLSDRFSAERPKGSFSTLEIQRTEQGDSAMYLCASSLVGREEEKLFFGSGTQLSVL.

The CDR3 sequence: CSATIPPTNNEQFF. In DNA, the CDR3 is TGCAGTGCCACAATCCCGCCTACTAACAATGAGCAGTTCTTC. The chain has TRBV20-1 and TRBJ2-1; D unclear. The germline V gene has CDR1 DFQATT and CDR2 SNEGSKA (reference sequence). Deletions cut 6 bases from V and 5 bases from J, with 17 bases between. The CDR3 is made up of 14 amino acids.